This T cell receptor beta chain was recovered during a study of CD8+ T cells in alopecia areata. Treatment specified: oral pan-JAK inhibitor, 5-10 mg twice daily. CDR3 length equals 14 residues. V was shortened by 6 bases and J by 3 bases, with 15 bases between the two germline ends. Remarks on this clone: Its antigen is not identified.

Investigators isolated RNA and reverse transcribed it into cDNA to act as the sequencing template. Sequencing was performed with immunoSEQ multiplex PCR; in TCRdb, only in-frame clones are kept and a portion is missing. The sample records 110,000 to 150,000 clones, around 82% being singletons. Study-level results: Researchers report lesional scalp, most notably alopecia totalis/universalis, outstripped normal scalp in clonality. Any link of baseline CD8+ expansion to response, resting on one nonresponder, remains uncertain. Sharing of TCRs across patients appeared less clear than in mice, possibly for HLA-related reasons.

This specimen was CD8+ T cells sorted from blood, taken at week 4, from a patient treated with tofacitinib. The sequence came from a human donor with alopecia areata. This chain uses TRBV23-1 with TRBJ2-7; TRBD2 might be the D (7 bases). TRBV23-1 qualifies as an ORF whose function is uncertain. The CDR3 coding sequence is TGCGCCAGCAGCCGAGGGGGGGCATACTACGAGCAGTACTTC. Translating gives CASSRGGAYYEQYF.